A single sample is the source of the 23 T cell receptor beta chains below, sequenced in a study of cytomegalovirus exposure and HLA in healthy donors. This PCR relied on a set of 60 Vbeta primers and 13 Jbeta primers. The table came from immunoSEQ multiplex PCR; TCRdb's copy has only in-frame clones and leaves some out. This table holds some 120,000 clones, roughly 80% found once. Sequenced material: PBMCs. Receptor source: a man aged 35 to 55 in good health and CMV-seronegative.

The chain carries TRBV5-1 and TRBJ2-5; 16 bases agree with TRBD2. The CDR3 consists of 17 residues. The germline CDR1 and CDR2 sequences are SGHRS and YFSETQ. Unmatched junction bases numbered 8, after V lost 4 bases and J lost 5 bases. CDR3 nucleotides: TGCGCCAGCAGCCCCGGGACTAGCGGGAGGGCCCGCGAGACCCAGTACTTC. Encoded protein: CASSPGTSGRARETQYF.

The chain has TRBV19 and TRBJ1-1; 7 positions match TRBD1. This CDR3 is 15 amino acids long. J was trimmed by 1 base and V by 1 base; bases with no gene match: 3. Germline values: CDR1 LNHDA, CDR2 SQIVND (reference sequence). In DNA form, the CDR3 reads TGTGCCAGTAGTATAGTGGGACAGAAGAACACTGAAGCTTTCTTT. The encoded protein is CASSIVGQKNTEAFF.

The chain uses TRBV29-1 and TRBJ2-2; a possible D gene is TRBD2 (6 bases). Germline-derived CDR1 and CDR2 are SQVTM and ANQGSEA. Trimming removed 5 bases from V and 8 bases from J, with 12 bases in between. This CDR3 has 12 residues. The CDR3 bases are TGCAGCGTTAGGAGGGAGGCTGGGGAGCTGTTTTTT. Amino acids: CSVRREAGELFF.

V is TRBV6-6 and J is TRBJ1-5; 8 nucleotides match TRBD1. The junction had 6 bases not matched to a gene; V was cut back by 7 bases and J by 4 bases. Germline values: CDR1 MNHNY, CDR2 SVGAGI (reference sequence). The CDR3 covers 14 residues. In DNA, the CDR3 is TGTGCCAGCAACCCGACAGGGGAAAATCAGCCCCAGCATTTT. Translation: CASNPTGENQPQHF.

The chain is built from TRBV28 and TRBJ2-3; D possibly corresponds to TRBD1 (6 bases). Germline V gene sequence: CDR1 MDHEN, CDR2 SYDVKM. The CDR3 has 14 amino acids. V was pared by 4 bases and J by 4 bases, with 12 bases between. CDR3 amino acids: CASSSGADADTQYF. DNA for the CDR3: TGTGCCAGCAGTTCAGGGGCTGATGCAGATACGCAGTATTTT.

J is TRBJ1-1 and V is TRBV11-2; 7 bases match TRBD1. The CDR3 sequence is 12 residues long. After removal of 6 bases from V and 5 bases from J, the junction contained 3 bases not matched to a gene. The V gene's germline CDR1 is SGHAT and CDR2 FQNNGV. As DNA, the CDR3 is TGTGCCAGCAGTCCAGGGGGGACTGAAGCTTTCTTT. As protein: CASSPGGTEAFF.

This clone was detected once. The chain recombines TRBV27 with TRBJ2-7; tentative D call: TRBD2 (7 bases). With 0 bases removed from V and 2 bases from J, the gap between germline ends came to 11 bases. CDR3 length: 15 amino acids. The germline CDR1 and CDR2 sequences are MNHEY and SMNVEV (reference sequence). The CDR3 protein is CASSLSGGAAYEQYF. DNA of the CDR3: TGTGCCAGCAGTTTATCGGGGGGGGCCGCCTACGAGCAGTACTTC.

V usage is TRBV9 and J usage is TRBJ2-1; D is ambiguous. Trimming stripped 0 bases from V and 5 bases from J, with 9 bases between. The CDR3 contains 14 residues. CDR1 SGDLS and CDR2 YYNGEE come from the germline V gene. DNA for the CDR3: TGTGCCAGCAGCGTAGCTACTCATAACAATGAGCAGTTCTTC. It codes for CASSVATHNNEQFF. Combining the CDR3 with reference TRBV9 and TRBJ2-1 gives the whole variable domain DSGVTQTPKHLITATGQRVTLRCSPRSGDLSVYWYQQSLDQGLQFLIQYYNGEERAKGNILERFSAQQFPDLHSELNLSSLELGDSALYFCASSVATHNNEQFFGPGTRLTVL.

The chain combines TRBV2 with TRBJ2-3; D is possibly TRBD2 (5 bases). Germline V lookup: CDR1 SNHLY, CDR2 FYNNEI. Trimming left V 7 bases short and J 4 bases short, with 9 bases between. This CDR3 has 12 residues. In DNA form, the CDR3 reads TGTGCCAGCATCCCGGGATCAGATACGCAGTATTTT. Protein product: CASIPGSDTQYF.

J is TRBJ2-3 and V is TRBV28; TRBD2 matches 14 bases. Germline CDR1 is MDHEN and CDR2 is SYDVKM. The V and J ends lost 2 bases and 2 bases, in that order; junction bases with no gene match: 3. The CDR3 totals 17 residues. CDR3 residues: CASSLGLAGGITDTQYF. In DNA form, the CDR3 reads TGTGCCAGCAGTTTAGGACTAGCGGGGGGAATCACAGATACGCAGTATTTT.

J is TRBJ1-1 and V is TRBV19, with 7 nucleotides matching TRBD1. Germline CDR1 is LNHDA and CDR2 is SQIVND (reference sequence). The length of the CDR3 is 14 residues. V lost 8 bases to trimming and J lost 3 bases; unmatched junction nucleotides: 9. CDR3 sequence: CASRQGGRDTEAFF. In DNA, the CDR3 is TGTGCCAGTCGGCAGGGGGGACGGGACACTGAAGCTTTCTTT.

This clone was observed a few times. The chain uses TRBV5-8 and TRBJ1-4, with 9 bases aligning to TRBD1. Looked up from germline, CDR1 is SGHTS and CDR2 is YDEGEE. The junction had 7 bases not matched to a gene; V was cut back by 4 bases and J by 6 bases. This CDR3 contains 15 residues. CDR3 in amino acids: CASSHTGQGHEKLFF. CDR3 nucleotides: TGTGCCAGCAGCCACACGGGACAGGGACATGAAAAACTGTTTTTT.

The CDR3 loop is CASSLGGAKNIQYF. DNA for the CDR3: TGTGCCAGCAGCTTAGGCGGGGCCAAAAACATTCAGTACTTC. The genes are TRBV11-3 and TRBJ2-4, with D possibly TRBD2 on 5 matching bases. The V end was cut by 1 base, the J end by 1 base, with 5 bases between. The germline gives CDR1 SGHNT, CDR2 YENEEA. The CDR3 extends over 14 amino acids.

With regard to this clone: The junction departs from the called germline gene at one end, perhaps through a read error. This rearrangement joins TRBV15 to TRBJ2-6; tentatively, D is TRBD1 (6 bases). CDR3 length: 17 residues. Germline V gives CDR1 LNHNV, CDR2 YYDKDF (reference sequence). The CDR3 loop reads CVTSRQDSASGANVLTF. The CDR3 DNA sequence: TGTGTCACCAGCAGGCAGGACAGCGCCTCTGGGGCCAACGTCCTGACTTTC.

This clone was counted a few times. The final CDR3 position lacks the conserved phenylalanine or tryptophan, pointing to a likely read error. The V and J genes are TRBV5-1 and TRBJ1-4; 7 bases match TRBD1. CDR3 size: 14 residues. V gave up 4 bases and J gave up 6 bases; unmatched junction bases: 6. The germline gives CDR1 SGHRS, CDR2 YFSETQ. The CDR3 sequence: CASSTTGWDEKLFV. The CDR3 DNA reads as TGCGCCAGCAGCACGACAGGGTGGGATGAAAAACTGTTTGTT.

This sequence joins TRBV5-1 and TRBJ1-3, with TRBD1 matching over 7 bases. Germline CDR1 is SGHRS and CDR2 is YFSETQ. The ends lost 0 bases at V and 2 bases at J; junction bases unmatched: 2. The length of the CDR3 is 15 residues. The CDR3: CASSLDRGPGNTIYF. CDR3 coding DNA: TGCGCCAGCAGCTTGGACAGGGGACCTGGAAACACCATATATTTT.

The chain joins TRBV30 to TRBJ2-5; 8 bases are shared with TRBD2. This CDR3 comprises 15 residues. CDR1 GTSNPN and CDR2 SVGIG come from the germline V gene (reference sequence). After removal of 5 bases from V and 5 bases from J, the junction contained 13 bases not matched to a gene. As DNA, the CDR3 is TGTGCCTGGGTCCGGGGGGGGACGGCGGGGGAGACCCAGTACTTC. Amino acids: CAWVRGGTAGETQYF. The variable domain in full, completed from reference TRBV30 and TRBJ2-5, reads SQTIHQWPATLVQPVGSPLSLECTVEGTSNPNLYWYRQAAGRGLQLLFYSVGIGQISSEVPQNLSASRPQDRQFILSSKKLLLSDSGFYLCAWVRGGTAGETQYFGPGTRLLVL.

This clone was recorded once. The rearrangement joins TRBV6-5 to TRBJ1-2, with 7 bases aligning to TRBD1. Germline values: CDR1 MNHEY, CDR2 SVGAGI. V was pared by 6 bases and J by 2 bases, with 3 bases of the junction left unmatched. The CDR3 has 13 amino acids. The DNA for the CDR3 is TGTGCCAGCAGGGAGACAGGGAACTATGGCTACACCTTC. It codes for CASRETGNYGYTF.

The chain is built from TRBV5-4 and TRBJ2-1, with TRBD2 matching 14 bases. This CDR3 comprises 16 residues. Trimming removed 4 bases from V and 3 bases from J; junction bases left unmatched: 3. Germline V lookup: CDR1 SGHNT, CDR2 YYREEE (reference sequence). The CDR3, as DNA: TGTGCCAGCAGCCCTGGGACTAGCGGGAGCTACAATGAGCAGTTCTTC. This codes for CASSPGTSGSYNEQFF.

The CDR3 DNA reads TGTGCCAGCAGCCAAGGGGATCGACTAGGCGGCTACACCTTC. It translates to CASSQGDRLGGYTF. The chain recombines TRBV4-2 with TRBJ1-2; D gene unclear. CDR3 length equals 14 residues. V was cut by 1 base and J by 8 bases, with 14 bases left in between. Germline loops: CDR1 LGHNA, CDR2 YNFKEQ.

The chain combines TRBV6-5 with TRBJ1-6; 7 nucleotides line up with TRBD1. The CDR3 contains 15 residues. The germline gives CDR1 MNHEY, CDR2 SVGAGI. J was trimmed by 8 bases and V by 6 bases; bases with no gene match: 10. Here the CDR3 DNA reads TGTGCCAGCAGCCTCCGACAGGGTTGGGATTCACCCCTCCACTTT. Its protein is CASSLRQGWDSPLHF.

CDR3 in DNA: TGCAGCGTTGAAGAAGGGGGCAATGGCTACACCTTC. Protein product: CSVEEGGNGYTF. The rearrangement uses TRBV29-1 and TRBJ1-2, with 7 bases aligning to TRBD1. The V gene's germline CDR1 is SQVTM and CDR2 ANQGSEA. V lost 0 bases to trimming and J lost 6 bases; unmatched junction nucleotides: 1. The CDR3 is 12 amino acids.

The CDR3 coding sequence is TGTGCCAGCAGTTACTCGAGGACATCCTACGAGCAGTACTTC. Its translation: CASSYSRTSYEQYF. This chain joins TRBV6-6 and TRBJ2-7; possible D gene TRBD1, 5 bases. The CDR3 runs to 14 residues. Germline CDR1 is MNHNY and CDR2 is SVGAGI (reference sequence). The V and J ends lost 0 bases and 1 base respectively, with 7 bases between them.